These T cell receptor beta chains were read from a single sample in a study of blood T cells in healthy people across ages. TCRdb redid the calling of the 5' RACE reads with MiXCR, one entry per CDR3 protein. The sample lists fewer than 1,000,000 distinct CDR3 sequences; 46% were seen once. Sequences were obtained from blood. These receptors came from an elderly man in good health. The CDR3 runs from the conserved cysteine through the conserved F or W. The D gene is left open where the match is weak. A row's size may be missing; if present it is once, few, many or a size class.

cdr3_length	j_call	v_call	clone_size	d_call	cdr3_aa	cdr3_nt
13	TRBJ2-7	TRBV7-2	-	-	CASSARFSYEQYF	TGTGCCAGCAGCGCCCGATTCTCCTACGAGCAGTACTTC
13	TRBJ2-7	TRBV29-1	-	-	CSVGTASSYEQYF	TGCAGCGTCGGGACTGCCAGCTCCTACGAGCAGTACTTC
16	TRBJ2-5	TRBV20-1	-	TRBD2	CSALGLAGGPEETQYF	TGCAGTGCCCTCGGACTAGCGGGAGGGCCGGAGGAGACCCAGTACTTC
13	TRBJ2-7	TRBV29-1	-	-	CSVEDGAQDEQYF	TGCAGCGTTGAGGATGGGGCTCAGGACGAGCAGTACTTC
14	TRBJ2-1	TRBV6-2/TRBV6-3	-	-	CASSDAGDHNEQFF	TGTGCCAGCAGTGACGCTGGGGACCACAATGAGCAGTTCTTC
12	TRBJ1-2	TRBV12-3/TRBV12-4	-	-	CASADGNYGYTF	TGTGCCAGCGCAGACGGCAACTATGGCTACACCTTC
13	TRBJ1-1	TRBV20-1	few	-	CSARVSGRTEAFF	TGCAGTGCTAGAGTATCAGGGCGCACTGAAGCTTTCTTT
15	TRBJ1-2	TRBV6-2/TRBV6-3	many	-	CASSFDAADNYGYTF	TGTGCCAGCAGTTTCGACGCGGCGGATAACTATGGCTACACCTTC
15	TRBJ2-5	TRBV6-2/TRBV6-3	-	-	CASTPGTPHQETQYF	TGTGCCAGCACACCCGGGACACCACATCAAGAGACCCAGTACTTC
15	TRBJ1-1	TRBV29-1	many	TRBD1	CSVEDGGGANTEAFF	TGCAGCGTTGAAGATGGAGGGGGCGCGAACACTGAAGCTTTCTTT
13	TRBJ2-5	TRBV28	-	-	CASSFPGTTERYF	TGTGCCAGCAGTTTCCCAGGGACGACCGAGCGGTACTTC
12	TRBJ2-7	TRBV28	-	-	CASSSAIYEQYF	TGTGCCAGCAGTTCGGCTATCTACGAGCAGTACTTC
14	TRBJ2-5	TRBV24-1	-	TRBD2	CATSVAGVQETQYF	TGTGCCACCAGTGTAGCGGGAGTCCAGGAGACCCAGTACTTC
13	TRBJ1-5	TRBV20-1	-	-	CSAAGGPNQPQHF	TGCAGTGCTGCGGGGGGTCCAAATCAGCCCCAGCATTTT
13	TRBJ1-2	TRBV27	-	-	CASSVVGRGGYTF	TGTGCCAGCAGTGTAGTGGGAAGGGGAGGCTACACCTTC
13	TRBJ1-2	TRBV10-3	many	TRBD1	CAISLDRGNGYTF	TGTGCCATCAGCCTGGACAGGGGGAATGGCTACACCTTC
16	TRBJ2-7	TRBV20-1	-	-	CSASPPSGEHSYEQYF	TGCAGTGCTAGCCCCCCTTCGGGCGAACACTCCTACGAGCAGTACTTC
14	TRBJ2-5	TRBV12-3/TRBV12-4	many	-	CASSPKAGQETQYF	TGTGCCAGCAGTCCAAAGGCAGGACAAGAGACCCAGTACTTC
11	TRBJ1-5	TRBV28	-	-	CVAGGNQPQHF	TGTGTCGCGGGGGGCAATCAGCCCCAGCATTTT
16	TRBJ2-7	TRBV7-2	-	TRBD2	CASSLVSSGSTYEQYF	TGTGCCAGCAGCTTAGTTAGTAGCGGGAGCACCTACGAGCAGTACTTC
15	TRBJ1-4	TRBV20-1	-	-	CSARDLGRSNEKLFF	TGCAGTGCTAGAGATCTGGGGCGATCTAATGAAAAACTGTTTTTT
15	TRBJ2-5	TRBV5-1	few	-	CASSLGTQSQETQYF	TGCGCCAGCAGCTTGGGGACACAATCCCAGGAGACCCAGTACTTC
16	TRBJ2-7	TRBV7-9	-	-	CASSLALGRGRYEQYF	TGTGCCAGCAGCTTAGCCCTAGGACGGGGCCGATACGAGCAGTACTTC
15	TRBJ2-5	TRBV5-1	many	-	CASSLEVGVRETQYF	TGCGCCAGCAGCTTAGAGGTCGGGGTGAGGGAGACCCAGTACTTC
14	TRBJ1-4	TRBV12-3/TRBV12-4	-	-	CASRLGGGVEKLFF	TGTGCCAGCCGACTCGGCGGAGGGGTCGAAAAACTGTTTTTT
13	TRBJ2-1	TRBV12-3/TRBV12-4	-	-	CASSSADRSEQFF	TGTGCCAGCAGTTCGGCGGACAGATCTGAGCAGTTCTTC
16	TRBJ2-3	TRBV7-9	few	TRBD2	CASSLGLAGNTDTQYF	TGTGCCAGCAGCCTCGGACTAGCGGGGAACACAGATACGCAGTATTTT
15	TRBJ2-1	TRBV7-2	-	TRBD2	CASSPQGGRANEQFF	TGTGCCAGCAGCCCTCAGGGCGGGAGGGCCAATGAGCAGTTCTTC
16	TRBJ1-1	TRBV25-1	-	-	CASSEWGGDPQTEAFF	TGTGCCAGCAGTGAATGGGGGGGGGACCCGCAAACTGAAGCTTTCTTT